This T cell receptor (beta chain) was identified in a study of cytomegalovirus exposure and HLA in healthy donors. The length of the CDR3 is 15 residues. CDR1 is SEHNR and CDR2 is FQNEAQ in the germline V gene (reference sequence). V was clipped by 1 base and J by 4 bases, with 11 bases between them. Among the donors, all were healthy bone marrow donors. The PCR ran on 60 Vbeta and 13 Jbeta primers. The protocol was immunoSEQ multiplex PCR, while the TCRdb copy is restricted to in-frame clones and leaves out a portion. Of about 140,000 clones in the sample, 60% to 85% were seen once. Findings and limits, study-wide: CMV serostatus stood as the only immune exposure information on hand.

Turning to this clone: Its antigen remains unknown.

This receptor was obtained from a young man in good health and CMV-seronegative. Sequencing was carried out using PBMCs. The genes are TRBV7-9 and TRBJ1-5, with D possibly TRBD1 on 5 matching bases. The CDR3 nucleotides are TGTGCCAGCAGCTTAGGGGGGACTGCAAATCAGCCCCAGCATTTT. Its translation: CASSLGGTANQPQHF.